One and the same sample provided the 9 T cell receptor beta chains below, sequenced in a study of immune reconstitution after stem cell transplant in scleroderma. In TCRdb, the RT-PCR reads were re-called with MiXCR into one record per CDR3 protein. The sample yields 1,300 to 1,500 distinct CDR3 sequences, approximately 14% seen once. Sampling was performed before or after autologous hematopoietic stem cell transplantation (not recorded which). These receptors all stem from a female donor with systemic sclerosis.

This clonotype ranks as medium-sized (0.01 to 0.1%). The chain carries TRBV20-1 and TRBJ2-3, with D perhaps given as TRBD1 or TRBD2 (5 bases each). The V gene lost 5 bases and the J gene lost 8 bases, with 23 bases spanning the gap. The germline CDR1 and CDR2 sequences are DFQATT and SNEGSKA (reference sequence). The CDR3 length is 15 residues. This CDR3 reads CSAPGPGASLVTQYF. CDR3 DNA sequence: TGCAGTGCTCCGGGCCCCGGGGCCTCTTTGGTTACGCAGTATTTT.

This clonotype has just a few counts. The CDR3 protein is CSAGRDGYNEQFF. The CDR3 coding sequence is TGCAGTGCTGGCCGGGACGGGTACAATGAGCAGTTCTTC. The chain carries TRBV20-1 and TRBJ2-1, with D perhaps given as TRBD1 or TRBD2 (5 bases each). The CDR3 has 13 residues. The germline gives CDR1 DFQATT, CDR2 SNEGSKA (reference sequence). V gave up 5 bases and J gave up 4 bases, with 12 bases separating them.

Worth noting for this clonotype: One junction end does not reproduce the germline sequence, and a read error may be involved. The genes are TRBV5-6 and TRBJ2-7; no definite D call. CDR1 and CDR2 from the germline V gene are SGHDT and YYEEEE. This CDR3 is 14 amino acids long. The CDR3 loop is CASSPDISSYKQYF. The DNA of the CDR3 is TGTGCCAGCAGCCCCGACATCAGCTCCTACAAGCAGTACTTC.

This clonotype is labeled medium-sized (0.01 to 0.1%). The chain is built from TRBV7-6 and TRBJ2-1; a possible D gene is TRBD1 (5 bases). CDR3 length equals 15 residues. V gave up 5 bases and J gave up 3 bases, with 14 bases separating them. Germline V gene sequence: CDR1 SGHVS, CDR2 FNYEAQ. The CDR3 sequence is CASSQSPRDYNEQFF. The CDR3 DNA sequence: TGTGCCAGCAGCCAAAGCCCCAGGGACTACAATGAGCAGTTCTTC.

This clonotype is medium-sized (0.01 to 0.1%) by share. The chain recombines TRBV4-3 with TRBJ1-1; 10 nucleotides line up with TRBD1. Germline loops: CDR1 LGHNA, CDR2 YSLEER. The CDR3 has 15 residues. V was clipped by 6 bases and J by 4 bases; unmatched bases: 8. CDR3 loop: CASRTGTGVGTEAFF. The CDR3, as DNA: TGCGCCAGCAGAACCGGGACAGGGGTCGGCACTGAAGCTTTCTTT.

The J gene is TRBJ1-4, the V gene TRBV5-1; 7 bases map to TRBD1. The CDR3 contains 13 residues. Trimming cost V 5 bases and J 2 bases; bases outside gene matches: 0. CDR1 is SGHRS, CDR2 YFSETQ, per germline. CDR3 bases: TGCGCCAGCAGGGACAGGACTAATGAAAAACTGTTTTTT. It specifies CASRDRTNEKLFF.

Only a few counts were recorded for this clonotype. The rearrangement joins TRBV5-6 to TRBJ2-7; no clear D gene. This CDR3 contains 14 residues. The germline V and J ends were trimmed by 4 bases and 0 bases, with 11 bases remaining between them. Germline V gene sequence: CDR1 SGHDT, CDR2 YYEEEE. CDR3 in amino acids: CASSPDISSYEQYF. Written as DNA, the CDR3 is TGTGCCAGCAGCCCCGACATCAGCTCCTACGAGCAGTACTTC.

Sample share makes this clonotype medium-sized. This sequence joins TRBV20-1 and TRBJ1-4; 8 bases align to TRBD1. The CDR3 spans 15 residues. V shed 5 bases, J shed 5 bases, and the junction held 10 bases outside the gene matches. CDR1 and CDR2 (germline): DFQATT, SNEGSKA (reference sequence). The CDR3 region has the DNA TGCAGTGCTGAATCTCCGGGACAGGAAAATGAAAAACTGTTTTTT. Translation gives CSAESPGQENEKLFF.

This clonotype is medium-sized (0.01 to 0.1%) by share. The rearrangement links TRBV6-2 or TRBV6-3 to TRBJ2-7, with 11 bases that match TRBD2. Germline V gene data show CDR1 as MNHEY and CDR2 as SVGEGT. The J segment lost 4 bases and the V segment lost 2 bases, leaving 7 bases of the junction unmatched. The CDR3 totals 16 residues. Written as DNA, the CDR3 is TGTGCCAGCAGTTACAGGCAGCCTAGCGGGAGGTACGAGCAGTACTTC. Translating gives CASSYRQPSGRYEQYF.